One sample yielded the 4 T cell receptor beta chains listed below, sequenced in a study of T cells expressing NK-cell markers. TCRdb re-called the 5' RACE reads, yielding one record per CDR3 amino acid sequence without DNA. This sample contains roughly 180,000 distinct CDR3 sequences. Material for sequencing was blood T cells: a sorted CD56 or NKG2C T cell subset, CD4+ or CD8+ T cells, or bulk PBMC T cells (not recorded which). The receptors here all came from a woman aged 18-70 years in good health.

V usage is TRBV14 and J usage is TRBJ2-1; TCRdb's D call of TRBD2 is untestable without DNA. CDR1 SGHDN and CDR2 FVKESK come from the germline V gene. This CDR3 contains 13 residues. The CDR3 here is CASSPQEGHEQFF.

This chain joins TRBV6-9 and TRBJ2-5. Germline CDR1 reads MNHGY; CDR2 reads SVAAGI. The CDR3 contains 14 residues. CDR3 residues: CASSYGRYEETQYF.

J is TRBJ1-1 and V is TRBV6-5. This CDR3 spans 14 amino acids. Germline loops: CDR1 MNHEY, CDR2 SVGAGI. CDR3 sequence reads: CASSHRVENTEAFF.

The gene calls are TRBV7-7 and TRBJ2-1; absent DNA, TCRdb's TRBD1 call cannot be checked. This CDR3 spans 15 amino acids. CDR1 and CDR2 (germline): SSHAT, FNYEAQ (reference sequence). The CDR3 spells CASSLALNRDNEQFF. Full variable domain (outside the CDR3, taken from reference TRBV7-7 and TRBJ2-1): GAGVSQSPRYKVTKRGQDVTLRCDPISSHATLYWYQQALGQGPEFLTYFNYEAQPDKSGLPSDRFSAERPEGSISTLTIQRTEQRDSAMYRCASSLALNRDNEQFFGPGTRLTVL.